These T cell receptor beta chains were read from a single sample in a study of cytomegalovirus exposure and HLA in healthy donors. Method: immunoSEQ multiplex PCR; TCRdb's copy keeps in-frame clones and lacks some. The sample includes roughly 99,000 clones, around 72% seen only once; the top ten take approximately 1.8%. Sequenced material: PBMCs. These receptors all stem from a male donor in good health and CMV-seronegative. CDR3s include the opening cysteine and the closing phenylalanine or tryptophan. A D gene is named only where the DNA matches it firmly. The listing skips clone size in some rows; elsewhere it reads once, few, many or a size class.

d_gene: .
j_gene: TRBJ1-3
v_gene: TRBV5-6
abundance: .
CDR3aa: CASSPQGSGNTIYF
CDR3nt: TGTGCCAGCAGCCCCCAGGGCTCTGGAAACACCATATATTTT

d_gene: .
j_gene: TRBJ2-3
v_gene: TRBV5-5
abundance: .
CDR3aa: CASSLEGYTDTQYF
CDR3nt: TGTGCCAGCAGCTTGGAGGGGTACACAGATACGCAGTATTTT

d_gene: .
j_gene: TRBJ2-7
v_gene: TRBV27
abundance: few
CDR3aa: CASSDDSRPYEQYF
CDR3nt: TGTGCCAGCAGTGATGACAGTCGGCCCTACGAGCAGTACTTC

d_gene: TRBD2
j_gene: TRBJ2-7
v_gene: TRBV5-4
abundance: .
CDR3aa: CASSRLAGGPGEQYF
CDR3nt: TGTGCCAGCAGCAGATTAGCGGGAGGGCCGGGCGAGCAGTACTTC

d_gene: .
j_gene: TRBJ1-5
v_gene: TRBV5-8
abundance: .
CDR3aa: CASSFLQGEVRYQPQHF
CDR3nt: TGTGCCAGCAGCTTCTTACAGGGAGAGGTTCGTTATCAGCCCCAGCATTTT

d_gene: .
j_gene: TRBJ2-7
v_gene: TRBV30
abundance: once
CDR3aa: CAWSQDRSSYEQYF
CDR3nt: TGTGCCTGGAGTCAGGACAGAAGCTCCTACGAGCAGTACTTC

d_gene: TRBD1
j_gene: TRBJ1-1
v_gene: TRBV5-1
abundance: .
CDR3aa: CASSIGQGAIDTEAFF
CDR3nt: TGCGCCAGCAGCATCGGACAGGGGGCGATTGACACTGAAGCTTTCTTT

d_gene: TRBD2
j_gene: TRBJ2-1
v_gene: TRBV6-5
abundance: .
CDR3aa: CASSFGTSGGEQFF
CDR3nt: TGTGCCAGCAGTTTCGGGACTAGCGGTGGTGAGCAGTTCTTC

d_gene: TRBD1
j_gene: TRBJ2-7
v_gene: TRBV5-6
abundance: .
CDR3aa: CASSPGTGGVIYEQYF
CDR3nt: TGTGCCAGCAGCCCAGGAACAGGGGGCGTAATTTACGAGCAGTACTTC

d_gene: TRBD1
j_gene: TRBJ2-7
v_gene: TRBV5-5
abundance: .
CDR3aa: CASSRLTGGGYEQYF
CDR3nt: TGTGCCAGCAGCCGCCTTACAGGGGGCGGCTACGAGCAGTACTTC

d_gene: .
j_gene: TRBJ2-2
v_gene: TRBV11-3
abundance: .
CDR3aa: CASSGRKTGELFF
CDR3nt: TGTGCCAGCAGCGGGAGGAAAACCGGGGAGCTGTTTTTT

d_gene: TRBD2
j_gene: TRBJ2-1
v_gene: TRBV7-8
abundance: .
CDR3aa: CASSLGRTSGRVSYNEQFF
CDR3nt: TGTGCCAGCAGCTTAGGACGGACTAGCGGGAGGGTGTCCTACAATGAGCAGTTCTTC

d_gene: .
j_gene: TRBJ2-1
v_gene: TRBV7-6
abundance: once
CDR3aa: CASSLGVSGRSSYNEQFF
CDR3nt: TGTGCCAGCAGCTTAGGTGTGAGCGGGCGGAGCTCCTACAATGAGCAGTTCTTC

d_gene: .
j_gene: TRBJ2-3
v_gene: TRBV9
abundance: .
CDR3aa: CASSASGEADTQYF
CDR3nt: TGTGCCAGCAGCGCCTCAGGGGAAGCAGATACGCAGTATTTT

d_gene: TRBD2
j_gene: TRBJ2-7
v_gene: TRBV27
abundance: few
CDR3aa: CASTTLAGEFYEQYF
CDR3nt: TGTGCCAGCACAACCCTAGCGGGAGAATTCTACGAGCAGTACTTC

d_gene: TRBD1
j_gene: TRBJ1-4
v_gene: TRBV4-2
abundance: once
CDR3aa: CASSQTGTGEDQLFF
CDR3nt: TGTGCCAGCAGCCAAACTGGGACAGGGGAAGATCAACTGTTTTTT

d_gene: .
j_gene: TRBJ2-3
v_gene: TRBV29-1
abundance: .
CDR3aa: CSVVGLDTDTQYF
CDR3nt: TGCAGCGTTGTGGGACTGGACACAGATACGCAGTATTTT

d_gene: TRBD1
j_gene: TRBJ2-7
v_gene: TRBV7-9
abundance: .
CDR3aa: CASSPLTGSSYEQYF
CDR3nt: TGTGCCAGCAGCCCTTTGACAGGGAGCTCCTACGAGCAGTACTTC

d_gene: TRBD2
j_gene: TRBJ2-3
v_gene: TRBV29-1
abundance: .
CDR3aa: CSVGLAANSDTQYF
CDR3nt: TGCAGCGTTGGGCTAGCGGCGAATTCAGATACGCAGTATTTT

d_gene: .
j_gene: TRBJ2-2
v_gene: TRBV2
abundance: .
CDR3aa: CASSEGGSGELFF
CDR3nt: TGTGCCAGCAGTGAGGGAGGCTCCGGGGAGCTGTTTTTT

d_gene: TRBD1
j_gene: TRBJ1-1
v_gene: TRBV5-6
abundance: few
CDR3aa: CASTLEGTGGPNTEAFF
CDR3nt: TGTGCCAGCACCCTGGAAGGGACAGGGGGCCCGAACACTGAAGCTTTCTTT

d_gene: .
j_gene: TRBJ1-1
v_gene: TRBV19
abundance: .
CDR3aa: CASSPDRANTEAFF
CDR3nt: TGTGCCAGTAGCCCGGACAGAGCGAACACTGAAGCTTTCTTT

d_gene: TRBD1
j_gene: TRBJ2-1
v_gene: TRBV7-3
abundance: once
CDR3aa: CASSLGQGYNEQFF
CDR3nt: TGTGCCAGCAGCTTGGGACAGGGGTACAATGAGCAGTTCTTC

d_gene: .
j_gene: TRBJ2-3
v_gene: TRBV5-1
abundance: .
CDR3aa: CASRRGDTQYF
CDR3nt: TGCGCCAGTAGAAGGGGAGATACGCAGTATTTT

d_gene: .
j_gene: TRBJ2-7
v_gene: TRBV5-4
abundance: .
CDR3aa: CASSSRRDYEQYF
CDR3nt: TGTGCCAGCAGCTCCCGCAGGGACTACGAGCAGTACTTC

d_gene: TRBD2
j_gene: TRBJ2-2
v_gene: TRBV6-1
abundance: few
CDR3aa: CASSKTSGRQGELFF
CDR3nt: TGTGCCAGCAGTAAGACTAGCGGGAGACAAGGGGAGCTGTTTTTT

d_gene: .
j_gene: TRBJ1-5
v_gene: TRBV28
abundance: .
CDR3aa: CASSFVGRQPQHF
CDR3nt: TGTGCCAGCAGTTTCGTGGGGAGACAGCCCCAGCATTTT

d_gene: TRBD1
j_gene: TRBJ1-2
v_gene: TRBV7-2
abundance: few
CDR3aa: CASSLGRTGRGYGYTF
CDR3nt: TGTGCCAGCAGCTTAGGACGGACAGGGCGGGGCTATGGCTACACCTTC

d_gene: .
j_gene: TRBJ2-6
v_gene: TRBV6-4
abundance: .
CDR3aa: CASSRTSLGGSGANVLTF
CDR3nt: TGTGCCAGCAGCAGAACATCCTTGGGGGGCTCTGGGGCCAACGTCCTGACTTTC

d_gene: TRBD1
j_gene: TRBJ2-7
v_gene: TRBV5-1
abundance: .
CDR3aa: CASSQRTGLYEQYF
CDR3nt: TGCGCCAGCAGCCAGAGGACAGGGCTCTACGAGCAGTACTTC

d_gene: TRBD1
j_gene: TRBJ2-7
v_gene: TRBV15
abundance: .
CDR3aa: CATSTDRFYEQYF
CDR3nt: TGTGCCACCAGCACGGACAGGTTCTACGAGCAGTACTTC

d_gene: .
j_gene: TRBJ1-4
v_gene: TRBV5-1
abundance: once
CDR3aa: CASSLAPGSNEKLFF
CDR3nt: TGCGCCAGCAGCTTGGCACCGGGGTCTAATGAAAAACTGTTTTTT

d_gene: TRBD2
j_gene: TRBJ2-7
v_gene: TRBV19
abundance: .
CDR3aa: CASSESSGIYEQYF
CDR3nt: TGTGCCAGTAGTGAGAGTAGCGGGATTTACGAGCAGTACTTC

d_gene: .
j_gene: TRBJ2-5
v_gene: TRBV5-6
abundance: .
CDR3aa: CASSLAGPQETQYF
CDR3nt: TGTGCCAGCAGCTTGGCAGGGCCCCAAGAGACCCAGTACTTC

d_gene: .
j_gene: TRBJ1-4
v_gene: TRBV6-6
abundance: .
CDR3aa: CASSYPGLGGEKLFF
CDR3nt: TGTGCCAGCAGTTACCCAGGCCTCGGGGGTGAAAAACTGTTTTTT

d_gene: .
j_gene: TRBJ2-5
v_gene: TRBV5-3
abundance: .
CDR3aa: CARSFTGSLRPPFEHKVQYF
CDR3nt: TGTGCCAGAAGCTTCACAGGATCCTTGAGGCCCCCATTTGAACATAAGGTCCAGTACTTC

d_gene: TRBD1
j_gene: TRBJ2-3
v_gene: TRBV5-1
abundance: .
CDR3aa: CASSFSGQGGTDTQYF
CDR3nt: TGCGCCAGCAGCTTTTCTGGACAGGGTGGCACAGATACGCAGTATTTT

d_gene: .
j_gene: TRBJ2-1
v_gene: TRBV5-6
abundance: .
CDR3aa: CASSPASSNYNEQFF
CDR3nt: TGTGCCAGCAGCCCGGCTAGTAGCAACTACAATGAGCAGTTCTTC

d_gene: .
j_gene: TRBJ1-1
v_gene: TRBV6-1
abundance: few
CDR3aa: CASSARAGGQNTEAFF
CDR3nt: TGTGCCAGCAGTGCAAGGGCGGGGGGACAGAACACTGAAGCTTTCTTT

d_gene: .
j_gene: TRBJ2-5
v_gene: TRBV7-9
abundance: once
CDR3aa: CASSLLTDVDQYQETQYF
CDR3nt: TGTGCCAGCAGCTTATTGACAGACGTAGACCAGTACCAAGAGACCCAGTACTTC

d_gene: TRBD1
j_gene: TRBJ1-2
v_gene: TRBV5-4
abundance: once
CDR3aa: CASSSTGEWGYTF
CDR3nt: TGTGCCAGCAGTTCAACAGGGGAATGGGGCTACACCTTC

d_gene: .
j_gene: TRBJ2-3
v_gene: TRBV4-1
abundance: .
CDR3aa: CASSQEELGGITQYF
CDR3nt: TGCGCCAGCAGCCAAGAGGAACTAGGAGGGATTACGCAGTATTTT

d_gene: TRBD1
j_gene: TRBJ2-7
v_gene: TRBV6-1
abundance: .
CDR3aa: CASSEIRQGVSYEQYF
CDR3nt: TGTGCCAGCAGTGAAATTCGACAGGGCGTCTCCTACGAGCAGTACTTC

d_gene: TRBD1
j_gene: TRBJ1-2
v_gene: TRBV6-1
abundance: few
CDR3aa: CASIGTGKGYGYTF
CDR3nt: TGTGCCAGCATTGGGACAGGGAAGGGCTATGGCTACACCTTC

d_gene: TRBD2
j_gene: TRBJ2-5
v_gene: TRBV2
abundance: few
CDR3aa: CASSETSGRFKRETQYF
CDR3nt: TGTGCCAGCAGTGAGACTAGCGGGCGTTTCAAGCGGGAGACCCAGTACTTC

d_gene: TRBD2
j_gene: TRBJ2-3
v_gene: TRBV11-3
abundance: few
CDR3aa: CASSLGTSGAQDTQYF
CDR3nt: TGTGCCAGCAGCTTAGGCACTAGCGGGGCCCAGGATACGCAGTATTTT

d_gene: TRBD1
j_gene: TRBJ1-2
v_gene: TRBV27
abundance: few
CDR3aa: CASRSRDRGYGYTF
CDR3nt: TGTGCCAGCCGCTCCCGGGACAGAGGTTATGGCTACACCTTC

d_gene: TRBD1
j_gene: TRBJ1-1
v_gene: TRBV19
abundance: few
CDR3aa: CASSGQGGNTEAFF
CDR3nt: TGTGCCAGTAGTGGACAGGGAGGGAACACTGAAGCTTTCTTT

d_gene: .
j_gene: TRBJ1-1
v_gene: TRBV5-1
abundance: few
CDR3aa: CASSLDLDTEAFF
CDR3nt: TGCGCCAGCAGCTTGGATCTAGACACTGAAGCTTTCTTT

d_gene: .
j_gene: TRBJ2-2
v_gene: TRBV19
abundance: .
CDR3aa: CASSIVLTGELFF
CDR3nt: TGTGCCAGTAGTATAGTACTCACCGGGGAGCTGTTTTTT

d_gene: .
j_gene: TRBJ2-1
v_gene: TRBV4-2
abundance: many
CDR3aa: CASSQGQIIGENEQFF
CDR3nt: TGTGCCAGCAGCCAAGGACAAATCATAGGGGAAAATGAGCAGTTCTTC

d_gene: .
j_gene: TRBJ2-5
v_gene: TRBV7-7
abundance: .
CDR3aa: CASSPERGTETQYF
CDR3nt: TGTGCTAGCAGCCCCGAACGGGGGACAGAGACCCAGTACTTC